This T cell receptor beta chain was captured in a study of blood T cell repertoires in COVID-19. About the study: Samples taken during acute and convalescent COVID-19 were collected in the United States, Italy and Spain. T cells, B-cell-depleted T cells, or PBMCs supplied cDNA or gDNA.

Study processing details: Reference gene primers were amplified, and this amplification served to estimate nucleated cell counts. The method was immunoSEQ multiplex PCR; TCRdb's version includes in-frame clones alone and lacks a portion of them. The V and J calls and clone size were taken over from that table, and D and trimming were inferred from the DNA. The sample shows roughly 60,000 clones, 80% to 85% of them seen only once. From germline, CDR1 is WNHNN and CDR2 SYGVQD (reference sequence). Trimming removed 4 bases at V and 5 bases at J, with 12 bases between. This CDR3 contains 14 residues. Seattle-derived patients entered the study during active infection and were followed longitudinally.

Specimen: peripheral blood. The sequence was collected from a man older than 75 with COVID-19, enrolled during active disease. The V and J genes are TRBV10-1 and TRBJ2-1, with D maybe TRBD2 (5 bases). CDR3: CASSGASRDNEQFF. The CDR3 DNA follows: TGCGCCAGCAGTGGGGCTAGCAGAGACAATGAGCAGTTCTTC.